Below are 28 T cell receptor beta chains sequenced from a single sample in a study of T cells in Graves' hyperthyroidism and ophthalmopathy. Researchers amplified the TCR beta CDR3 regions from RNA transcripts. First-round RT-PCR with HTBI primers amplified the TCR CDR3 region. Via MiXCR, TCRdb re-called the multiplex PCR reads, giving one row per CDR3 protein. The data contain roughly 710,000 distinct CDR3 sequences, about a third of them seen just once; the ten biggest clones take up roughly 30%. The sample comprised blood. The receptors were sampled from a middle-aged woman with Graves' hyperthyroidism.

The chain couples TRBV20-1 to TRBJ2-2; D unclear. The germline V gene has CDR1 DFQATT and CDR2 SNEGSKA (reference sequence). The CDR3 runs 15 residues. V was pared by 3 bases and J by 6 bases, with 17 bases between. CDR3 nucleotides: TGCAGTGCTAGCAGTCCCGGGCTAGTTGCCGGGGAGCTGTTTTTT. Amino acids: CSASSPGLVAGELFF.

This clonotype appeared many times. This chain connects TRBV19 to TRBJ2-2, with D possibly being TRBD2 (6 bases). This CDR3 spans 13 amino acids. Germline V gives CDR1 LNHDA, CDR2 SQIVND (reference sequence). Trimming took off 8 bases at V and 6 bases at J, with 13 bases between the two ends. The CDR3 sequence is CASGIPGAGELFF. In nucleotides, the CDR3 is TGTGCCAGTGGAATCCCGGGAGCCGGGGAGCTGTTTTTT.

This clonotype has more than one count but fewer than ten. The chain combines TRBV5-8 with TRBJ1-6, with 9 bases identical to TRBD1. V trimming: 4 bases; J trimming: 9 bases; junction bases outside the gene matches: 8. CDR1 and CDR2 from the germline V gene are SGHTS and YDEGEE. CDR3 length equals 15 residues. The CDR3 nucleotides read TGTGCCAGCAGCGTATCCGGGACAGGGTTTTCACCCCTCCACTTT. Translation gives CASSVSGTGFSPLHF.

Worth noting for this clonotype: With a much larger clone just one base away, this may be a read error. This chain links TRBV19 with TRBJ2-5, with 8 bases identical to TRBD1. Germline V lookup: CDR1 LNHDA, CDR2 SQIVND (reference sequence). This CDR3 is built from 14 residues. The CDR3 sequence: CASNIDRDRETQYF. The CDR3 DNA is TGTGCCAGTAATATAGACCGGGACAGGGAGACCCAGTACTTC.

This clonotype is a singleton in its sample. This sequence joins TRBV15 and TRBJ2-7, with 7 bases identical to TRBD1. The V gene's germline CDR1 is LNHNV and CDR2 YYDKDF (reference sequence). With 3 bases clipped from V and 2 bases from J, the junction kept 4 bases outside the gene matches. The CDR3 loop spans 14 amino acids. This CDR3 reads CATSRTGNPYEQYF. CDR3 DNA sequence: TGTGCCACCAGCAGGACAGGGAACCCCTACGAGCAGTACTTC.

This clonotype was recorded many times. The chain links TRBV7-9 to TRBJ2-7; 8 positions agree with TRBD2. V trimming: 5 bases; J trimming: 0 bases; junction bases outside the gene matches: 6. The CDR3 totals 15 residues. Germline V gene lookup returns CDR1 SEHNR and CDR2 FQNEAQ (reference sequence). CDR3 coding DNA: TGTGCCAGCAGCCGGGGGGGCGGCACCTCCTACGAGCAGTACTTC. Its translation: CASSRGGGTSYEQYF.

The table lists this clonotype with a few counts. CDR3 DNA sequence: TGCAGCGTTGTTCCAACTACGGTGAGTGAGCAGTTCTTC. This translates into CSVVPTTVSEQFF. The gene calls are TRBV29-1 and TRBJ2-1, with D hard to call. The CDR3 totals 13 residues. Germline CDR1 SQVTM, CDR2 ANQGSEA. The germline V and J ends were trimmed by 4 bases and 9 bases, with 16 bases remaining between them.

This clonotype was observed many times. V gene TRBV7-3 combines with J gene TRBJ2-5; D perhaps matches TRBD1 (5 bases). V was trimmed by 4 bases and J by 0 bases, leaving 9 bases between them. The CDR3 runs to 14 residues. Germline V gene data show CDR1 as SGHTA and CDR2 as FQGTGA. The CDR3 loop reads CASSSKGHQETQYF. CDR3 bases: TGTGCCAGCAGCTCCAAGGGGCACCAAGAGACCCAGTACTTC.

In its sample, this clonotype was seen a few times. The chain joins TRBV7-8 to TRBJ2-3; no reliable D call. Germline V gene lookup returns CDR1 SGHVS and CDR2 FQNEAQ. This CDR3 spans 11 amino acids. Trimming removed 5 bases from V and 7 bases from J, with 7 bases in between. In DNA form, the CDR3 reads TGTGCCAGCAGCCTCAGGAATACGCAGTATTTT. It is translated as CASSLRNTQYF. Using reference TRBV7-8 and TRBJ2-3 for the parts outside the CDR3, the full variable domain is GAGVSQSPRYKVAKRGQDVALRCDPISGHVSLFWYQQALGQGPEFLTYFQNEAQLDKSGLPSDRFFAERPEGSVSTLKIQRTQQEDSAVYLCASSLRNTQYFGPGTRLTVL.

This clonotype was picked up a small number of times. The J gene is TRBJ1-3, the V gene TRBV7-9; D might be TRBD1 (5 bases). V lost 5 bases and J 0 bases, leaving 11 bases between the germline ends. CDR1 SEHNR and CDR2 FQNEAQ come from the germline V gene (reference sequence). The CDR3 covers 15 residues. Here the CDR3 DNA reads TGTGCCAGCAGCACGGACATCCTCTCTGGAAACACCATATATTTT. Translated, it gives CASSTDILSGNTIYF.

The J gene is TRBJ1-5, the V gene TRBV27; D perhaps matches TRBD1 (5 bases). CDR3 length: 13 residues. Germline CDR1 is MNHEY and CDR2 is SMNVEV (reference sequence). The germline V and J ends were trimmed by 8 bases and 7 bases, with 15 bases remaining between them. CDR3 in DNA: TGTGCCAGCCCGTGGGGCTTCGGACAGCCCCAGCATTTT. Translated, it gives CASPWGFGQPQHF.

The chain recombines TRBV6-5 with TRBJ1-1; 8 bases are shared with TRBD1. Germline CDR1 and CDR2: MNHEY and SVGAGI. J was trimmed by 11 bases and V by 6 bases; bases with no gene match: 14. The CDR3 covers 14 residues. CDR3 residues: CASRIVGQGLRAFF. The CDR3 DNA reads TGTGCCAGCAGAATCGTCGGACAGGGACTGAGGGCTTTCTTT.

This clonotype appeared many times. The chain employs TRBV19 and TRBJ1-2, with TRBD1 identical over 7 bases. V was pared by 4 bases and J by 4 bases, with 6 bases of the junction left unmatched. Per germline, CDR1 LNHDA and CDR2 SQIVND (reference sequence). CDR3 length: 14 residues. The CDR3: CASSRDRLLYGYTF. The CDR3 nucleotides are TGTGCCAGTAGTAGGGACAGACTACTCTATGGCTACACCTTC.

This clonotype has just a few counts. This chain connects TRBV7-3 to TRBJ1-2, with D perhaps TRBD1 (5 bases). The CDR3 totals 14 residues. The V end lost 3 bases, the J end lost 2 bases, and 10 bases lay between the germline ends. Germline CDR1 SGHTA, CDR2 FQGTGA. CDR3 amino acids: CASSLGQHNYGYTF. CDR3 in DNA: TGTGCCAGCAGCTTGGGGCAGCACAACTATGGCTACACCTTC.

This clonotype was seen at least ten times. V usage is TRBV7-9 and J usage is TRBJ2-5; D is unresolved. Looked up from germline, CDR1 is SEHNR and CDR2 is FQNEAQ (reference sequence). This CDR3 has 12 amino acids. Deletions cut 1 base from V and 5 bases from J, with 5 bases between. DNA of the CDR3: TGTGCCAGCAGCTTAGTTTCGGAGACCCAGTACTTC. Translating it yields CASSLVSETQYF.

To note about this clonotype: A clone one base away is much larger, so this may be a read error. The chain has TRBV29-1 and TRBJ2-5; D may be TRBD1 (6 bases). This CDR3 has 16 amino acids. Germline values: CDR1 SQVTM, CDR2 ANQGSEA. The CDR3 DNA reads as TGCAGCGTTGTCACGACAGGACAGATTCGAGGAGAGACCCAGCACTTC. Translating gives CSVVTTGQIRGETQHF.

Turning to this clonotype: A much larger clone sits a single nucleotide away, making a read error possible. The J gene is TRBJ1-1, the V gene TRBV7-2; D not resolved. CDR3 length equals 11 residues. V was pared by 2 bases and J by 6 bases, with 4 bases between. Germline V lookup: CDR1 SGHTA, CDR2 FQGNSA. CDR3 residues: CASSLTSEAFF. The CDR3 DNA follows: TGTGCCAGCAGCTTAACGTCTGAAGCTTTCTTT.

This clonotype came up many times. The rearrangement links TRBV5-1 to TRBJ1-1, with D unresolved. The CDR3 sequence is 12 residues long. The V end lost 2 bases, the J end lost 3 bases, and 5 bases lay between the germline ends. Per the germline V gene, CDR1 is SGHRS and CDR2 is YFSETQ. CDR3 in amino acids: CASSFTDTEAFF. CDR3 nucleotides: TGCGCCAGCAGCTTTACGGACACTGAAGCTTTCTTT.

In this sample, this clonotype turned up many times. The CDR3 region is CASSGLAGGQETQYF. The CDR3 region has the DNA TGTGCCAGCAGCGGCCTAGCGGGGGGGCAAGAGACCCAGTACTTC. V gene TRBV7-2 combines with J gene TRBJ2-5, with 12 bases matching TRBD2. CDR3 length: 15 residues. Trimming at V came to 5 bases and at J to 2 bases, leaving 3 bases not matched to a gene. Germline V gene data show CDR1 as SGHTA and CDR2 as FQGNSA.

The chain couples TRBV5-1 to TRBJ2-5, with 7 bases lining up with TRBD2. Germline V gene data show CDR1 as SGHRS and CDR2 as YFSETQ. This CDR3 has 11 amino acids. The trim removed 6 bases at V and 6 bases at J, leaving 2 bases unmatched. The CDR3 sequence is CASMGGKTQYF. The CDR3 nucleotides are TGCGCCAGCATGGGGGGGAAGACCCAGTACTTC.

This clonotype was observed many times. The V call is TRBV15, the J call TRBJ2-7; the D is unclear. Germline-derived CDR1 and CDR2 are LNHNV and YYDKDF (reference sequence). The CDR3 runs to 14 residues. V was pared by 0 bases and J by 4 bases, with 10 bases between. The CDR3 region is CATSRDIANYEQYF. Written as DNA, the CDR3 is TGTGCCACCAGCAGAGATATAGCCAATTACGAGCAGTACTTC.

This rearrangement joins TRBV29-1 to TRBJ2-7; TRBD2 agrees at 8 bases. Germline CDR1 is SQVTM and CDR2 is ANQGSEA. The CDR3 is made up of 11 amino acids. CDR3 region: CSLSGGYEQYF. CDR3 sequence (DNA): TGCAGTTTGAGCGGGGGCTACGAGCAGTACTTC.

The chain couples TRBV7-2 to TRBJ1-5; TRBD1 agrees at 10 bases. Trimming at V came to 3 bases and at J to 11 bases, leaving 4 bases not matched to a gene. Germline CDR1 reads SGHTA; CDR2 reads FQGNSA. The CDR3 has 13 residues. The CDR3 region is CASSFGQGEAQHF. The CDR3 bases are TGTGCCAGCAGCTTCGGACAGGGGGAGGCCCAGCATTTT. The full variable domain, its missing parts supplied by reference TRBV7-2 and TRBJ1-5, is GAGVSQSPSNKVTEKGKDVELRCDPISGHTALYWYRQSLGQGLEFLIYFQGNSAPDKSGLPSDRFSAERTGGSVSTLTIQRTQQEDSAVYLCASSFGQGEAQHFGDGTRLSIL.

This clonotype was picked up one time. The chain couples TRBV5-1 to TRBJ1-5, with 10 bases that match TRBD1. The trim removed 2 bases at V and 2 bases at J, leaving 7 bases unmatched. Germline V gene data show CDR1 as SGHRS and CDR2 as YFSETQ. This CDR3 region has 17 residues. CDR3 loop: CASSFSGTGEGNQPQHF. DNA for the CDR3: TGCGCCAGCAGCTTCTCCGGGACAGGGGAGGGCAATCAGCCCCAGCATTTT.

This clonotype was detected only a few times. The CDR3: CASSLAGELYEQYF. CDR3 nucleotides: TGTGCCAGCAGCTTAGCGGGGGAACTCTACGAGCAGTACTTC. This chain connects TRBV7-2 to TRBJ2-7; perhaps D is TRBD1 or TRBD2 (5 bases each). There are 14 residues in the CDR3. The V and J ends lost 0 bases and 3 bases respectively, with 9 bases between them. CDR1 is SGHTA, CDR2 FQGNSA, per germline.

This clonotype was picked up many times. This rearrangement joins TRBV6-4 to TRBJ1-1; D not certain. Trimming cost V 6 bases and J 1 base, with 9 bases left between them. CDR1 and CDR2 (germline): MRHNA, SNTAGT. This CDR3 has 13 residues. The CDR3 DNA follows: TGTGCCAGCAGCTTACGGGAGAACACTGAAGCTTTCTTT. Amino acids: CASSLRENTEAFF.

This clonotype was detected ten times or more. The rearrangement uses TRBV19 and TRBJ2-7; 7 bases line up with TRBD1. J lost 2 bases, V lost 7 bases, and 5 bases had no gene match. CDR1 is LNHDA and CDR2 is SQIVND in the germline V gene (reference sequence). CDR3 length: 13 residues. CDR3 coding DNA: TGTGCCAGTAATGACAGGGAAACCTACGAGCAGTACTTC. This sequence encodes CASNDRETYEQYF. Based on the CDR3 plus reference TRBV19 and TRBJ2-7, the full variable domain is DGGITQSPKYLFRKEGQNVTLSCEQNLNHDAMYWYRQDPGQGLRLIYYSQIVNDFQKGDIAEGYSVSREKKESFPLTVTSAQKNPTAFYLCASNDRETYEQYFGPGTRLTVT.

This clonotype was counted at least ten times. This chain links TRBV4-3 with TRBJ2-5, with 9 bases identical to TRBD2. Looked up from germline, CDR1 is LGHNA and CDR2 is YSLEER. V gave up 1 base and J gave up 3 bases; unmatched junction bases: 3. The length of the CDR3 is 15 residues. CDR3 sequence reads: CASSQVLAGKETQYF. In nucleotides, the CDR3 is TGCGCCAGCAGCCAAGTCCTAGCGGGGAAAGAGACCCAGTACTTC.